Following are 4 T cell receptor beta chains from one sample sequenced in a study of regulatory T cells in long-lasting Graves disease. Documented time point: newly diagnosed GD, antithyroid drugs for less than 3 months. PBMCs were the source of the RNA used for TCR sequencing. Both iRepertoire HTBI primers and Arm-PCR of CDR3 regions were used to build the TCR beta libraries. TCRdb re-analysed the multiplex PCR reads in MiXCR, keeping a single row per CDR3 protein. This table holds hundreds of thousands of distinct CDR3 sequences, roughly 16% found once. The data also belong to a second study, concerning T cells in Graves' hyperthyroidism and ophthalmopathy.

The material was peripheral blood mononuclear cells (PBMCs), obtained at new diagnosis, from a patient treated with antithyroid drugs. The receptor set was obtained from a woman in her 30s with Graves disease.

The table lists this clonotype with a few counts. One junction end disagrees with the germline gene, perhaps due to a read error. The CDR3 bases are TGTGCCAGCAGCCAAGTCCCCCTTGCGGGTACGGGTAATGAGCAGTTCTTC. It is translated as CASSQVPLAGTGNEQFF. The V and J genes are TRBV4-1 and TRBJ2-1; D is possibly TRBD2 (5 bases). This CDR3 region has 17 residues. Germline V gene lookup returns CDR1 MGHRA and CDR2 YSYEKL.

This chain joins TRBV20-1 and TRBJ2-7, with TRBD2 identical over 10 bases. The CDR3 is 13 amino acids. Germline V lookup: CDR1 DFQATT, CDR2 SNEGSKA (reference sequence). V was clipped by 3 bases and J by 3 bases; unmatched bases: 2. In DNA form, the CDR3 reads TGCAGTGCTAGTAGCGGGAGGATCTACGAGCAGTACTTC. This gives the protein CSASSGRIYEQYF.

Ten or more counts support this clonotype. DNA of the CDR3: TGCAGTGCTAGAAAAGCCTGGGCGGGCTCCTACAATGAGCAGTTCTTC. Translating it yields CSARKAWAGSYNEQFF. The chain carries TRBV20-1 and TRBJ2-1; D perhaps matches TRBD2 (5 bases). This CDR3 is built from 16 residues. Trimming left V 2 bases short and J 0 bases short, with 14 bases between. From germline, CDR1 is DFQATT and CDR2 SNEGSKA (reference sequence).

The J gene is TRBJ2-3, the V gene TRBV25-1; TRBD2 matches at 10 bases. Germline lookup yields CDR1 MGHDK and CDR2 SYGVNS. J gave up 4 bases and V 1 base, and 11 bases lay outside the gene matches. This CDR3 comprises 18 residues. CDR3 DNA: TGTGCCAGCAGTGAATGGGGAAAAGCGGGAGGGCTAGCAGATACGCAGTATTTT. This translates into CASSEWGKAGGLADTQYF.